Reported below is one T cell receptor (beta chain). This sample was included in a study of blood T cell repertoires in COVID-19. On the study more broadly: From the United States, Italy and Spain came samples of acute and convalescent COVID-19. Sample material is recorded as cDNA or gDNA derived from T cells, B-cell-depleted T cells, or PBMCs.

In the original workflow: Cell counts per sample came from amplifying reference gene primers. Sequencing was performed with immunoSEQ multiplex PCR; in TCRdb, only in-frame clones are kept and a portion is missing. The DNA was the basis for D and trimming; V, J and clone size are from that table. Among 130,000 to 150,000 clones listed, approximately 89% were seen once. This TCR was sampled from a woman between 50 and 59 years old with acute or convalescent COVID-19. The sample comprised peripheral blood.

CDR3 residues: CASSLFGREGYGYTF. The DNA of the CDR3 is TGTGCCAGCAGTTTATTCGGCAGGGAGGGCTATGGCTACACCTTC. The chain is built from TRBV27 and TRBJ1-2; possibly TRBD1 for D (5 bases). V gave up 1 base and J gave up 4 bases, with 13 bases separating them. The CDR3 runs to 15 residues. Germline CDR1 reads MNHEY; CDR2 reads SMNVEV (reference sequence).